The rows below give T cell receptor beta chains drawn from one sample of a study of blood T cell repertoires in COVID-19. Assay: immunoSEQ multiplex PCR; the TCRdb copy retains only in-frame clones and omits some. The table shows tens of thousands of clones, with around 90% occurring only once. The sequencing input was peripheral blood. The receptor source for this set is a man between 65 and 79 years old in a cohort sampled during active COVID-19. The CDR3 runs from the conserved cysteine through the conserved F or W. The D gene is left open where the match is weak. Expanded clones are given a class, and other clones once, few, many or no size at all.

J: TRBJ1-1
size: -
D: -
V: TRBV19
CDR3: CASKQGLLGNTEAFF
DNA: TGTGCCAGTAAACAGGGTTTATTGGGTAACACTGAAGCTTTCTTT

J: TRBJ2-7
size: -
D: TRBD1
V: TRBV5-5
CDR3: CASSLDRGQILAYEQYF
DNA: TGTGCCAGCAGCTTGGACAGGGGGCAGATCCTTGCCTACGAGCAGTACTTC

J: TRBJ1-1
size: -
D: -
V: TRBV7-2
CDR3: CASRSGQRNTEAFF
DNA: TGTGCCAGCAGGTCCGGACAGAGGAACACTGAAGCTTTCTTT

J: TRBJ2-1
size: -
D: TRBD2
V: TRBV19
CDR3: CASSSRLAGRSYNEQFF
DNA: TGTGCCAGTAGTAGCCGACTAGCGGGACGGTCCTACAATGAGCAGTTCTTC

J: TRBJ2-7
size: -
D: TRBD1
V: TRBV6-2/TRBV6-3
CDR3: CASSSTPHRGQYSYEQYF
DNA: TGTGCCAGCAGTTCCACACCTCACAGGGGGCAGTACTCCTACGAGCAGTACTTC

J: TRBJ2-5
size: -
D: TRBD2
V: TRBV7-9
CDR3: CASSLSLAGQETQYF
DNA: TGTGCCAGCAGCTTATCTCTAGCGGGCCAAGAGACCCAGTACTTC

J: TRBJ2-7
size: -
D: TRBD2
V: TRBV19
CDR3: CASSLLAGGPIREQYF
DNA: TGTGCCAGTAGTCTCCTAGCGGGAGGGCCTATTCGGGAGCAGTACTTC

J: TRBJ2-2
size: -
D: -
V: TRBV6-2/TRBV6-3
CDR3: CASSFGIGELFF
DNA: TGTGCCAGCAGTTTTGGCATCGGGGAGCTGTTTTTT

J: TRBJ2-3
size: -
D: TRBD2
V: TRBV5-4
CDR3: CASSLVREVETQYF
DNA: TGTGCCAGCAGCTTGGTGCGGGAGGTAGAGACGCAGTATTTT

J: TRBJ2-1
size: -
D: -
V: TRBV2
CDR3: CASSGRQRAGNEQFF
DNA: TGTGCCAGCAGTGGAAGGCAACGTGCGGGAAATGAGCAGTTCTTC

J: TRBJ1-5
size: -
D: TRBD1
V: TRBV2
CDR3: CASRGQGNQPQHF
DNA: TGTGCCAGCAGGGGACAGGGGAATCAGCCCCAGCATTTT

J: TRBJ1-3
size: -
D: TRBD1
V: TRBV5-1
CDR3: CASSLAGQGGGNTIYF
DNA: TGCGCCAGCAGCTTGGCGGGACAGGGAGGTGGAAACACCATATATTTT

J: TRBJ2-1
size: -
D: TRBD2
V: TRBV14
CDR3: CASSTRDRGLAGVDEQFF
DNA: TGTGCCAGCAGCACCCGGGACAGGGGACTAGCGGGAGTGGATGAGCAGTTCTTC

J: TRBJ1-5
size: once
D: -
V: TRBV4-1
CDR3: CASSQEGHTISQPQHF
DNA: TGCGCCAGCAGCCAAGAAGGACATACTATCAGTCAGCCCCAGCATTTT

J: TRBJ2-1
size: -
D: TRBD2
V: TRBV27
CDR3: CASSLFGLAGERYNEQFF
DNA: TGTGCCAGCAGTTTATTCGGACTAGCGGGAGAAAGATACAATGAGCAGTTCTTC

J: TRBJ2-7
size: -
D: -
V: TRBV4-1
CDR3: CASSQQGSRSYEQYF
DNA: TGCGCCAGCAGCCAACAGGGTTCCCGCTCCTACGAGCAGTACTTC

J: TRBJ2-3
size: once
D: -
V: TRBV11-2
CDR3: CASRPTRLRTDTQYF
DNA: TGTGCCAGCAGACCAACACGACTACGCACAGATACGCAGTATTTT

J: TRBJ1-2
size: -
D: -
V: TRBV28
CDR3: CASGAGYGYTF
DNA: TGTGCCAGCGGGGCCGGCTATGGCTACACCTTC

J: TRBJ1-5
size: few
D: -
V: TRBV7-2
CDR3: CASSLVISQPQHF
DNA: TGTGCCAGCAGCTTAGTGATCAGTCAGCCCCAGCATTTT

J: TRBJ1-5
size: -
D: TRBD1
V: TRBV3-1/TRBV3-2
CDR3: CASSQTTGVNQPQHF
DNA: TGTGCCAGCAGCCAAACTACAGGGGTCAATCAGCCCCAGCATTTT

J: TRBJ2-5
size: once
D: -
V: TRBV6-1
CDR3: CASSESRAQETQYF
DNA: TGTGCCAGCAGTGAAAGCAGGGCCCAAGAGACCCAGTACTTC

J: TRBJ1-6
size: -
D: -
V: TRBV2
CDR3: CASSEGVNRSPLHF
DNA: TGTGCCAGCAGTGAAGGAGTAAATCGTTCACCCCTCCACTTT